Here is one T cell receptor (beta chain) with its context. As yet, its antigen is unknown. V was pared by 2 bases and J by 7 bases, with 12 bases between. CDR1 and CDR2 (germline): SGHAT, FQNNGV. The CDR3 runs 13 residues. Sequenced by immunoSEQ multiplex PCR; TCRdb stores in-frame clones only, minus some. The repertoire includes roughly 1,800,000 clones, about 95% of them detected once, and 1% to 1.5% sits in the top ten. The source of the sample is a study of shared clonotypes between healthy human individuals. Positively selected for CCR7, the CD45RO-negative cells used as naive CD8 cells excluded terminally differentiated effector memory CD45RA+ cells. Study-wide points: Shared across several donors were 4% to 6% of the naive CD4 clonotypes.

The receptor was isolated from a young man in good health. Specimen: naive CD8+ T cells sorted from blood. The rearrangement links TRBV11-2 to TRBJ2-7; D is unresolved. The CDR3 loop reads CASSLSPEGEQYF. DNA of the CDR3: TGTGCCAGCAGCTTATCCCCCGAAGGGGAGCAGTACTTC.